This T cell receptor beta chain was documented in a study of blood T cells in healthy people across ages. This clonotype was seen a single time. For the second PCR, which ran for about 6 to 11 cycles, a sample-barcoded 5' primer and a J-beta primer mix were used. TCRdb itself ran the 5' RACE reads through MiXCR, one entry per CDR3 protein. The data show about 1,600,000 distinct CDR3 sequences, around 39% seen once. Healthy Caucasian individuals from Russia aged 6 to 90 were enrolled as donors. Per-sample PBMC isolation yielded at least 6.5 million cells. This sequence was found in a woman aged 18-30 years in good health. Sequencing was done on a sample of blood.

CDR3 nucleotides: TGTGCCAGCACTCCGACACTTTCGGGAGGTGGTACGCAGTATTTT. Its translation is CASTPTLSGGGTQYF. The chain couples TRBV5-6 to TRBJ2-3; 7 bases map to TRBD2. The J segment lost 8 bases and the V segment lost 6 bases, leaving 15 bases of the junction unmatched. Germline loops: CDR1 SGHDT, CDR2 YYEEEE. This CDR3 is built from 15 residues.